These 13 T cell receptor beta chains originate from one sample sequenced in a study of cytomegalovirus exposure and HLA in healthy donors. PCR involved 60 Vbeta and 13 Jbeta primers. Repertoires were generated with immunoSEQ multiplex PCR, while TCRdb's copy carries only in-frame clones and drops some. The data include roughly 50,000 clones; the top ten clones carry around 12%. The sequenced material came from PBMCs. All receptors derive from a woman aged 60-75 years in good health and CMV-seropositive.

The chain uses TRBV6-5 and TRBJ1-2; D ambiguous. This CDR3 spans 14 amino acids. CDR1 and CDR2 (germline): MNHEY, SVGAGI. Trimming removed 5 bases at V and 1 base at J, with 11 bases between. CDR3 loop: CASSPGRGNYGYTF. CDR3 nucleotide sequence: TGTGCCAGCAGTCCCGGGCGGGGTAACTATGGCTACACCTTC.

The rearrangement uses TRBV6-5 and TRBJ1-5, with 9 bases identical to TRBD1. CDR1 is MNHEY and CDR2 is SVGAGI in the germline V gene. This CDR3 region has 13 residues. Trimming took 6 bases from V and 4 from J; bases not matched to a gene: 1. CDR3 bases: TGTGCCAGCAGAGGGACAGGGAATCAGCCCCAGCATTTT. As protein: CASRGTGNQPQHF.

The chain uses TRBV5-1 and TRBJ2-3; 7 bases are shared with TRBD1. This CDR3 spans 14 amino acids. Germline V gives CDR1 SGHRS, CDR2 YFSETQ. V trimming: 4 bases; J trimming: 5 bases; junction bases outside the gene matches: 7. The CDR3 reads CASSPDRVLDTQYF. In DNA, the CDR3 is TGCGCCAGCAGCCCTGACAGGGTTCTAGATACGCAGTATTTT.

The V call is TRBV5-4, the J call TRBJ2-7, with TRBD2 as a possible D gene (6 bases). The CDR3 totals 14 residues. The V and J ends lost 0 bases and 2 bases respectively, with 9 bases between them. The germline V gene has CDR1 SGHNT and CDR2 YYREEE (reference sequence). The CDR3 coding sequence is TGTGCCAGCAGCTTGGGTTGGGAGGCCTACGAGCAGTACTTC. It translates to CASSLGWEAYEQYF.

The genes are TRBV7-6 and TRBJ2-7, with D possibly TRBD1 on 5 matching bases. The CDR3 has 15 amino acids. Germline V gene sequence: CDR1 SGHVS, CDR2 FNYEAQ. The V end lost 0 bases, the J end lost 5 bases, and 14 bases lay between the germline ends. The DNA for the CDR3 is TGTGCCAGCAGCTTAGCGCTTGGCAGGGTTAACGAGCAGTACTTC. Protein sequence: CASSLALGRVNEQYF. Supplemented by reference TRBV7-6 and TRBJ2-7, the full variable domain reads GAGVSQSPRYKVTKRGQDVALRCDPISGHVSLYWYRQALGQGPEFLTYFNYEAQQDKSGLPNDRFSAERPEGSISTLTIQRTEQRDSAMYRCASSLALGRVNEQYFGPGTRLTVT.

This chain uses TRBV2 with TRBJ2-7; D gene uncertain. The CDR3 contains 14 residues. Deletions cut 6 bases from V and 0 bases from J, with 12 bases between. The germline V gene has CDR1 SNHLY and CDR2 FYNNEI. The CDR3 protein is CASRRTEVSYEQYF. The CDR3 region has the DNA TGTGCCAGCAGGAGAACAGAAGTCTCCTACGAGCAGTACTTC.

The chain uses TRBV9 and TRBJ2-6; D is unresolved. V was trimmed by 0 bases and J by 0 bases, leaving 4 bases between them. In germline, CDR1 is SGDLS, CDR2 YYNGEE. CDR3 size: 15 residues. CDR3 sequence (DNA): TGTGCCAGCAGCGTAGTCAACTCTGGGGCCAACGTCCTGACTTTC. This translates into CASSVVNSGANVLTF.

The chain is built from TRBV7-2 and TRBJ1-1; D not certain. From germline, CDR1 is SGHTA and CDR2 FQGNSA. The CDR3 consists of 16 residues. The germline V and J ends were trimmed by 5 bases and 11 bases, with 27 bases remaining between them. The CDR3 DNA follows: TGTGCCAGCAGCCCGGAGGCCTTGACGCCGTTTAAGGTCGCTTTCTTT. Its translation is CASSPEALTPFKVAFF.

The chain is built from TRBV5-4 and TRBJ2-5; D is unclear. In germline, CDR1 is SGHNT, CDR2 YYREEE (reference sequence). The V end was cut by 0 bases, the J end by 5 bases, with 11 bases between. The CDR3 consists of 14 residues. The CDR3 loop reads CASSLVDRAETQYF. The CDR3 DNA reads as TGTGCCAGCAGCTTGGTAGATCGAGCGGAGACCCAGTACTTC.

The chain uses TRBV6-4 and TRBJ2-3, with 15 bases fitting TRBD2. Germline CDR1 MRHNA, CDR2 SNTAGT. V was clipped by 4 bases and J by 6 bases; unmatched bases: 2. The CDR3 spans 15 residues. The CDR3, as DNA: TGTGCCAGCAGTGGGACTAGCGGGGGGGCCGATACGCAGTATTTT. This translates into CASSGTSGGADTQYF.

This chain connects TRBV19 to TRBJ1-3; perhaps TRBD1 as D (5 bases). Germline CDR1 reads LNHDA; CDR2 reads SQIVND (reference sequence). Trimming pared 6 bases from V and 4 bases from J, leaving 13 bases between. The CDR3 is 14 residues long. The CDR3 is CASSRDSTGNTIYF. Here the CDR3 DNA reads TGTGCCAGTAGCCGAGACAGTACCGGAAACACCATATATTTT.

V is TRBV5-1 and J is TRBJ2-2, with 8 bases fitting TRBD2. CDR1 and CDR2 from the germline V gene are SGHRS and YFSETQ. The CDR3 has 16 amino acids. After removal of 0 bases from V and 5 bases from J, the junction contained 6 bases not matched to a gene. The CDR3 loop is CASSLDDGRGTGELFF. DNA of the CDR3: TGCGCCAGCAGCTTGGATGACGGGAGGGGAACCGGGGAGCTGTTTTTT.

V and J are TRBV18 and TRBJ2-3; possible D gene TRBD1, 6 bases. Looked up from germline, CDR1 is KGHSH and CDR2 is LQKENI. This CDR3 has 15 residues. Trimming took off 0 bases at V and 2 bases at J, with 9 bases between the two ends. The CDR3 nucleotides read TGTGCCAGCTCACCACCCACAGGGACCACAGATACGCAGTATTTT. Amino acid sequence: CASSPPTGTTDTQYF.